This TCR beta chain appears in the sequencing data of a study of T cell changes during pregnancy in multiple sclerosis. There are 16 residues in the CDR3. Germline CDR1 reads SGHRS; CDR2 reads YFSETQ. After removal of 4 bases from V and 7 bases from J, the junction contained 10 bases not matched to a gene. This table comes from immunoSEQ multiplex PCR, and its TCRdb copy is limited to in-frame clones, with some not included. The sample carries some 100,000 clones, 90% to 95% recorded once. This clonotype was sampled from a female donor with multiple sclerosis, enrolled in a pregnancy study. V usage is TRBV5-1 and J usage is TRBJ2-3, with 12 bases matching TRBD2. Material: peripheral blood, obtained before pregnancy. The CDR3 here is CASSPGTSGSLNTQYF. The CDR3 nucleotides are TGCGCCAGCAGCCCAGGGACTAGCGGGTCCTTGAATACGCAGTATTTT. The variable domain in full, with the rest retrieved from reference TRBV5-1 and TRBJ2-3, is KAGVTQTPRYLIKTRGQQVTLSCSPISGHRSVSWYQQTPGQGLQFLFEYFSETQRNKGNFPGRFSGRQFSNSRSEMNVSTLELGDSALYLCASSPGTSGSLNTQYFGPGTRLTVL.